A single sample is the source of the 17 T cell receptor beta chains below, sequenced in a study of Ad26.COV2.S vaccination and SARS-CoV-2 variants (dated by TCRdb to about 2021). Libraries were built with the immunoSEQ multiplex PCR assay. In TCRdb, the immuneACCESS table is reduced to in-frame sequences with V and J assigned. These tables do not hold every clone; where another copy was compared, an unresolved V gene accounts for under half, and the others remain unexplained. The sample contains about 350,000 clones, about 85% of them found a single time. The ten most abundant clones make up 3% to 4% of the sample. The treatment or condition tag for this specimen amounts to: 15 to 20 received Ad26.COV2.S at low or high dose, single or two shots; about 5 received placebo; per-sample allocation not given. For vaccine and placebo recipients, repertoires were sequenced using samples collected on day 63 after the first injection.

The sample was peripheral blood, taken in a trial of Ad26.COV2.S vaccine versus placebo. All receptors come from a person between 18 and 60 years old who received the Ad26.COV2.S COVID-19 vaccine or a placebo.

The V call is TRBV6-6, the J call TRBJ2-7; D not certain. CDR1 and CDR2 from the germline V gene are MNHNY and SVGAGI (reference sequence). This CDR3 has 13 amino acids. Trimming pared 5 bases from V and 2 bases from J, leaving 10 bases between. The CDR3, as DNA: TGTGCCAGCAGTACTTACGGAACCTACGAGCAGTACTTC. Translating gives CASSTYGTYEQYF.

The rearrangement uses TRBV4-1 and TRBJ2-3; no definite D call. This CDR3 spans 16 amino acids. V was pared by 4 bases and J by 0 bases, with 14 bases between. Germline V gene lookup returns CDR1 MGHRA and CDR2 YSYEKL. The CDR3 loop is CASSLTGPISTDTQYF. As DNA, the CDR3 is TGCGCCAGCAGCCTCACTGGACCGATTAGCACAGATACGCAGTATTTT.

The genes are TRBV7-8 and TRBJ2-1, with D possibly being TRBD1 (6 bases). Germline CDR1 and CDR2: SGHVS and FQNEAQ. This CDR3 spans 13 amino acids. V lost 8 bases and J 2 bases, leaving 10 bases between the germline ends. The CDR3 bases are TGTGCCAGCTCTGGACAGCCCTACAATGAGCAGTTCTTC. Protein sequence: CASSGQPYNEQFF.

The V gene is TRBV12-3 or TRBV12-4, the J gene TRBJ1-2; D is uncertain. This CDR3 is built from 13 residues. V was shortened by 7 bases and J by 4 bases, with 13 bases between the two germline ends. CDR3 DNA: TGTGCCAGCAAGCAACAGTTGAGCTATGGCTACACCTTC. Protein: CASKQQLSYGYTF.

The chain recombines TRBV19 with TRBJ2-5; D possibly corresponds to TRBD2 (5 bases). V was shortened by 1 base and J by 2 bases, with 14 bases between the two germline ends. The CDR3 totals 16 residues. Germline values: CDR1 LNHDA, CDR2 SQIVND (reference sequence). The chain's CDR3 is CASSIVSGLQQETQYF. The CDR3 coding sequence is TGTGCCAGTAGTATAGTCTCCGGACTTCAACAAGAGACCCAGTACTTC.

The chain has TRBV28 and TRBJ2-7; D uncertain. The germline gives CDR1 MDHEN, CDR2 SYDVKM. Trimming left V 6 bases short and J 2 bases short, with 14 bases between. The CDR3 spans 14 residues. The CDR3, as DNA: TGTGCCAGCAGCCGGAACGAGGTACCCTACGAGCAGTACTTC. This gives the protein CASSRNEVPYEQYF.

This chain links TRBV9 with TRBJ2-1, with 8 bases identical to TRBD2. The CDR3 is 17 residues long. Germline V CDR1 and CDR2: SGDLS, YYNGEE. V shed 3 bases and J 2 bases; nucleotides not matched to a gene: 10. CDR3 sequence reads: CASSGPFGREAYNEQFF. The CDR3 coding sequence is TGTGCCAGCAGCGGCCCTTTTGGGCGGGAGGCCTACAATGAGCAGTTCTTC. The whole variable domain, remainder taken from reference TRBV9 and TRBJ2-1, is DSGVTQTPKHLITATGQRVTLRCSPRSGDLSVYWYQQSLDQGLQFLIQYYNGEERAKGNILERFSAQQFPDLHSELNLSSLELGDSALYFCASSGPFGREAYNEQFFGPGTRLTVL.

The J gene is TRBJ1-1, the V gene TRBV12-3 or TRBV12-4, with D tentatively TRBD1 (5 bases). This CDR3 comprises 13 residues. The V gene lost 7 bases and the J gene lost 3 bases, with 12 bases spanning the gap. As DNA, the CDR3 is TGTGCCAGCACCGCCATGGGGGACACTGAAGCTTTCTTT. This translates into CASTAMGDTEAFF.

The chain joins TRBV5-6 to TRBJ2-3, with a tentative D call TRBD2 (5 bases). Germline V gene data show CDR1 as SGHDT and CDR2 as YYEEEE. This CDR3 is 15 amino acids long. Trimming left V 4 bases short and J 0 bases short, with 12 bases between. The CDR3 bases are TGTGCCAGCAGCCCCCCTCCGGGGAGCACAGATACGCAGTATTTT. Its translation is CASSPPPGSTDTQYF.

The rearrangement uses TRBV27 and TRBJ2-7; 11 nucleotides agree with TRBD1. There are 13 residues in the CDR3. The V and J ends lost 10 bases and 3 bases, in that order; junction bases with no gene match: 5. CDR1 MNHEY and CDR2 SMNVEV come from the germline V gene (reference sequence). For the CDR3, the DNA is TGTGCCACCCGGACAGGGGGCGTCTACGAGCAGTACTTC. It encodes CATRTGGVYEQYF.

The gene calls are TRBV30 and TRBJ1-4, with no clear D. The V end lost 1 base, the J end lost 8 bases, and 8 bases lay between the germline ends. This CDR3 has 12 residues. Germline CDR1 reads GTSNPN; CDR2 reads SVGIG (reference sequence). The CDR3 here is CAWSDFVEKLFF. The CDR3 DNA follows: TGTGCCTGGAGTGACTTTGTGGAAAAACTGTTTTTT. Supplemented by reference TRBV30 and TRBJ1-4, the full variable domain reads SQTIHQWPATLVQPVGSPLSLECTVEGTSNPNLYWYRQAAGRGLQLLFYSVGIGQISSEVPQNLSASRPQDRQFILSSKKLLLSDSGFYLCAWSDFVEKLFFGSGTQLSVL.

The rearrangement links TRBV2 to TRBJ1-6; weak D call: TRBD1 (6 bases). The CDR3 is 14 residues long. Between the trimmed V and J ends, which lost 6 bases and 6 bases, there was a span of 12 bases. The germline V gene has CDR1 SNHLY and CDR2 FYNNEI. The CDR3 DNA reads TGTGCCAGCAGGGCTAGGGGGTCTAATTCACCCCTCCACTTT. Protein: CASRARGSNSPLHF.

The V gene is TRBV27, the J gene TRBJ1-2; TRBD1 matches 10 bases. J lost 6 bases, V lost 3 bases, and 1 base had no gene match. Germline V gene lookup returns CDR1 MNHEY and CDR2 SMNVEV (reference sequence). This CDR3 has 13 residues. The CDR3 region is CASSFGTGDGYTF. DNA for the CDR3: TGTGCCAGCAGTTTCGGGACAGGGGATGGCTACACCTTC.

The chain carries TRBV5-1 and TRBJ2-1; 8 bases align to TRBD2. Germline lookup yields CDR1 SGHRS and CDR2 YFSETQ. The CDR3 consists of 16 residues. J lost 1 base, V lost 4 bases, and 7 bases had no gene match. The CDR3 region is CASSPMGLVSYNEQFF. The CDR3 DNA is TGCGCCAGCAGCCCGATGGGACTAGTGTCCTACAATGAGCAGTTCTTC.

The chain joins TRBV11-2 to TRBJ2-5; maybe TRBD2 (6 bases). Looked up from germline, CDR1 is SGHAT and CDR2 is FQNNGV. Trimming left V 0 bases short and J 5 bases short, with 16 bases between. The CDR3 loop spans 16 amino acids. CDR3 nucleotide sequence: TGTGCCAGCAGCTTAGATCATCGGGGGACGTCCGAGACCCAGTACTTC. It is translated as CASSLDHRGTSETQYF.

The chain carries TRBV20-1 and TRBJ2-3, with 8 bases fitting TRBD2. The CDR3 is 17 amino acids. Per germline, CDR1 DFQATT and CDR2 SNEGSKA (reference sequence). J was trimmed by 8 bases and V by 3 bases; bases with no gene match: 19. CDR3: CSASVAGGGSHSSTQYF. Written as DNA, the CDR3 is TGCAGTGCTAGTGTTGCGGGGGGTGGTTCGCATTCGAGTACGCAGTATTTT.

This clone appeared a single time. The V and J genes are TRBV11-2 and TRBJ2-1; D is perhaps TRBD1 or TRBD2 (5 bases each). V was pared by 0 bases and J by 9 bases, with 12 bases between. Germline loops: CDR1 SGHAT, CDR2 FQNNGV. This CDR3 comprises 14 residues. CDR3 DNA: TGTGCCAGCAGCTTAGATTCGGGGCGGAGTGAGCAGTTCTTC. Its protein is CASSLDSGRSEQFF. Looking up the rest from reference TRBV11-2 and TRBJ2-1 gives the full variable domain: EAGVAQSPRYKIIEKRQSVAFWCNPISGHATLYWYQQILGQGPKLLIQFQNNGVVDDSQLPKDRFSAERLKGVDSTLKIQPAKLEDSAVYLCASSLDSGRSEQFFGPGTRLTVL.